The clone carrying this T cell receptor beta chain was seen repeatedly, ten times or more. The antigen is undetermined. The data are from a study of T-cell reconstitution after alpha-beta-depleted transplantation in children. General study findings and limits: Several hundred expanded graft clones reportedly gave rise to the alpha-beta T cells present about two months after transplant. From newly produced T cells came most of the T-cell counts and diversity one year after transplant. At day 60, the high TCRbeta diversity found in some patients originated from recipient T cells and thymic progenitors that had survived.

It was with unique molecular identifiers that the TCRbeta library was prepared. From the PCR reads, TCRdb called clonotypes with MiXCR, one entry per CDR3 protein. The sample lists 500,000 to 650,000 distinct CDR3 sequences; under 15% were seen once. The germline V gene encodes CDR1 SGHRS and CDR2 YFSETQ. The CDR3 sequence is 17 residues long. Trimming left V 1 base short and J 1 base short, with 16 bases between. J is TRBJ2-3 and V is TRBV5-1, with D possibly matching TRBD2 (5 bases). This receptor was taken from a male patient younger than 18 who had a stem cell transplant for acute myeloid leukemia, so the T cells may come from the graft donor. The sequencing here drew on PBMCs, mostly from graft donor cells, taken 360 days after TCRalphabeta/CD19-depleted stem cell transplant. The CDR3 region has the DNA TGCGCCAGCAGCTTGACTGCGGGCCGGTCGGGCACAGATACGCAGTATTTT. Protein: CASSLTAGRSGTDTQYF. Full variable domain (outside the CDR3, taken from reference TRBV5-1 and TRBJ2-3): KAGVTQTPRYLIKTRGQQVTLSCSPISGHRSVSWYQQTPGQGLQFLFEYFSETQRNKGNFPGRFSGRQFSNSRSEMNVSTLELGDSALYLCASSLTAGRSGTDTQYFGPGTRLTVL.